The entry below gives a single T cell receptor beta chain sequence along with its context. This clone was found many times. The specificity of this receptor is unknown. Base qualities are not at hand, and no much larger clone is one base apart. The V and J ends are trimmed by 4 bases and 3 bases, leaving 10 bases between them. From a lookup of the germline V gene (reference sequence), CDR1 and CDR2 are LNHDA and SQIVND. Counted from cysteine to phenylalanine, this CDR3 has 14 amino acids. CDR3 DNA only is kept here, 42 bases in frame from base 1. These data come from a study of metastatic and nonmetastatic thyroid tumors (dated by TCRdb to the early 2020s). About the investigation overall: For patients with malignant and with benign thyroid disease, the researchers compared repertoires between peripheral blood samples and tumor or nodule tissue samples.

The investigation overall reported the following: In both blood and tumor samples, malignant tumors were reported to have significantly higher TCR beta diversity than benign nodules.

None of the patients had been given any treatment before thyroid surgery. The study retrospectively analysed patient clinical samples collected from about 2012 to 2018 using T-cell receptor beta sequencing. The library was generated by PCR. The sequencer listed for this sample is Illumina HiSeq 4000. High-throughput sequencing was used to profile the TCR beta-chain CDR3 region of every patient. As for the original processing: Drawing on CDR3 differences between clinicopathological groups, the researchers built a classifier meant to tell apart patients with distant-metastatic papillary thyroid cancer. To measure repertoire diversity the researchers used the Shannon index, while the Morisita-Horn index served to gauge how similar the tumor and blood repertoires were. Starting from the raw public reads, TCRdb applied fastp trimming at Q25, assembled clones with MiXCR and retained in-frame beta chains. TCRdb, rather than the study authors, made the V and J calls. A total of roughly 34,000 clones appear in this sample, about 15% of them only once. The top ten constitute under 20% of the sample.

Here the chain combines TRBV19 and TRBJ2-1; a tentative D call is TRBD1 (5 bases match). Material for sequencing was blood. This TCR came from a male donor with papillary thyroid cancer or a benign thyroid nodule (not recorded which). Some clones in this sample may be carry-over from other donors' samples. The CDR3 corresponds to CASSTQAIYNEQFF. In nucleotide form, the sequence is TGTGCCAGTAGTACACAGGCGATCTACAATGAGCAGTTCTTC.